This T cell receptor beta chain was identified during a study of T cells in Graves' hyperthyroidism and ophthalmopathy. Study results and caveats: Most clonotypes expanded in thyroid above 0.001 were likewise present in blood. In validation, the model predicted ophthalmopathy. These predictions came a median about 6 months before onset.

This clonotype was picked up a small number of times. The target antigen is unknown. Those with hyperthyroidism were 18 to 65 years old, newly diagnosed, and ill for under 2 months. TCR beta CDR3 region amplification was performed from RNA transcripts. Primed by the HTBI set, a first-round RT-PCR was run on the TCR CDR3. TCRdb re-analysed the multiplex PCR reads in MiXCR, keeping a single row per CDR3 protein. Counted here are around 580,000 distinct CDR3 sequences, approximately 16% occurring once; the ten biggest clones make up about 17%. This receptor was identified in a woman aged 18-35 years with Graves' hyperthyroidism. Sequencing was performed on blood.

The CDR3 DNA is TGTGCCAGCAGCTTGAGTGGGGAGACCGGGGAGCTGTTTTTT. This encodes CASSLSGETGELFF. The chain links TRBV5-6 to TRBJ2-2, with D possibly matching TRBD2 (5 bases). There are 14 residues in the CDR3. Per germline, CDR1 SGHDT and CDR2 YYEEEE. V was trimmed by 1 base and J by 5 bases, leaving 9 bases between them.